A selection of T cell receptor beta chains follows, all from one sample in a study of human T cells and chemical hapten exposure. TCRdb passed the RACE reads through MiXCR, listing each CDR3 protein once. The sample lists under 300,000 distinct CDR3 sequences, approximately 8.6% seen once, with roughly 2.5% in the top ten. Sequenced here: whole blood, sampled in connection with sensitization to the hapten diphenylcyclopropenone (DPC). These receptor sequences come from a woman aged 40-49 years with alopecia areata. Some clones in this sample may be carry-over from other donors' samples. Each CDR3 is given with its conserved first and last residue. The D gene is left open where the match is weak. Clone size is stated in some rows and not others, as once, few, many or a class when expanded.

J: TRBJ2-2; size: many; V: TRBV28; D: TRBD2; CDR3: CASRAGSSGPPIVSGELFF; DNA: TGTGCCAGCAGGGCGGGCTCTAGCGGGCCCCCTATTGTGTCCGGGGAGCTGTTTTTT
J: TRBJ1-5; size: few; V: TRBV24-1; D: TRBD1; CDR3: CATSDNPGGGQPQHF; DNA: TGTGCCACCAGTGATAATCCAGGGGGTGGACAGCCCCAGCATTTT
J: TRBJ2-1; size: NA; V: TRBV7-9; D: TRBD2; CDR3: CASSGPTSRRYNEQFF; DNA: TGTGCCAGCAGCGGACCGACTAGCAGAAGGTACAATGAGCAGTTCTTC
J: TRBJ2-1; size: NA; V: TRBV3-1; D: TRBD2; CDR3: CASSPHSGVYNEQFF; DNA: TGTGCCAGCAGCCCACATAGCGGGGTCTACAATGAGCAGTTCTTC
J: TRBJ2-7; size: NA; V: TRBV5-1; D: NA; CDR3: CASSLNPLGTYEQYF; DNA: TGCGCCAGCAGCCTAAACCCACTAGGCACCTACGAGCAGTACTTC
J: TRBJ2-1; size: few; V: TRBV11-1; D: NA; CDR3: CASSLAAAGNVDEQFF; DNA: TGTGCCAGCAGCTTAGCGGCGGCAGGGAATGTGGATGAGCAGTTCTTC
J: TRBJ1-2; size: NA; V: TRBV27; D: TRBD1; CDR3: CASRKGQGGEGYTF; DNA: TGTGCCAGCAGAAAAGGACAGGGAGGAGAGGGCTACACCTTC
J: TRBJ1-3; size: NA; V: TRBV7-2; D: TRBD1; CDR3: CASSSRQGFNGNTIYF; DNA: TGTGCCAGCAGCTCTCGACAGGGATTTAACGGAAACACCATATATTTT
J: TRBJ2-2; size: few; V: TRBV6-5; D: NA; CDR3: CASSYSGVRELFF; DNA: TGTGCCAGCAGTTACTCGGGGGTCCGGGAGCTGTTTTTT
J: TRBJ1-5; size: many; V: TRBV5-5; D: NA; CDR3: CASSQRDDQPQHF; DNA: TGTGCCAGCAGCCAACGAGATGATCAGCCCCAGCATTTT
J: TRBJ2-3; size: NA; V: TRBV9; D: NA; CDR3: CASSVAGEGPDTQYF; DNA: TGTGCCAGCAGCGTAGCGGGAGAAGGTCCAGATACGCAGTATTTT
J: TRBJ2-7; size: many; V: TRBV24-1; D: NA; CDR3: CATSEAGSYEQYF; DNA: TGTGCCACCAGTGAAGCAGGAAGCTACGAGCAGTACTTC
J: TRBJ1-1; size: NA; V: TRBV5-1; D: NA; CDR3: CASSQQSGQNTEAFF; DNA: TGCGCCAGCAGCCAACAGTCGGGACAGAACACTGAAGCTTTCTTT
J: TRBJ1-5; size: NA; V: TRBV12-3/TRBV12-4; D: TRBD1; CDR3: CASSTGQGFQPQHF; DNA: TGTGCCAGCAGTACGGGACAGGGGTTTCAGCCCCAGCATTTT
J: TRBJ1-5; size: many; V: TRBV20-1; D: NA; CDR3: CSARDVDYSNQPQHF; DNA: TGCAGTGCTAGAGATGTAGACTATAGCAATCAGCCCCAGCATTTT
J: TRBJ1-2; size: many; V: TRBV7-9; D: NA; CDR3: CASKPPAGYTF; DNA: TGTGCCAGCAAGCCCCCAGCTGGCTACACCTTC
J: TRBJ2-5; size: NA; V: TRBV28; D: NA; CDR3: CASTGNPGAPIETQYF; DNA: TGTGCCAGCACCGGTAATCCGGGGGCGCCCATAGAGACCCAGTACTTC
J: TRBJ2-1; size: NA; V: TRBV9; D: TRBD1; CDR3: CASSPSGTGSYNEQFF; DNA: TGTGCCAGCAGCCCCTCCGGGACAGGTTCATACAATGAGCAGTTCTTC
J: TRBJ1-5; size: few; V: TRBV6-2/TRBV6-3; D: NA; CDR3: CASSSGSLYQPQHF; DNA: TGTGCCAGCAGTTCAGGGTCGCTTTATCAGCCCCAGCATTTT
J: TRBJ1-3; size: few; V: TRBV19; D: NA; CDR3: CASILFDRASGNTIYF; DNA: TGTGCCAGTATCCTCTTTGACCGAGCCTCTGGAAACACCATATATTTT
J: TRBJ2-5; size: few; V: TRBV29-1; D: NA; CDR3: CSVEIVRETQYF; DNA: TGCAGCGTTGAGATCGTGAGGGAGACCCAGTACTTC
J: TRBJ1-1; size: many; V: TRBV6-1; D: NA; CDR3: CASRPRGDTEAFF; DNA: TGTGCCAGCAGACCCAGGGGAGACACTGAAGCTTTCTTT
J: TRBJ1-6; size: few; V: TRBV5-1; D: NA; CDR3: CASSLDGVESPLHF; DNA: TGCGCCAGCAGCTTGGACGGGGTAGAATCACCCCTCCACTTT
J: TRBJ2-3; size: few; V: TRBV5-1; D: TRBD1; CDR3: CASSAPTGTASTDTQYF; DNA: TGCGCCAGCAGCGCCCCTACCGGGACAGCTAGCACAGATACGCAGTATTTT
J: TRBJ2-5; size: many; V: TRBV4-2; D: TRBD1; CDR3: CASSQETGVQETQYF; DNA: TGTGCCAGCAGCCAAGAAACAGGGGTGCAGGAGACCCAGTACTTC
J: TRBJ2-7; size: few; V: TRBV6-6; D: NA; CDR3: CASSATGRGYEQYF; DNA: TGTGCCAGCAGTGCCACAGGGCGGGGGTACGAGCAGTACTTC
J: TRBJ2-3; size: few; V: TRBV10-3; D: NA; CDR3: CAISERDLNTDTQYF; DNA: TGTGCCATCAGTGAAAGGGACCTAAACACAGATACGCAGTATTTT
J: TRBJ2-1; size: few; V: TRBV20-1; D: NA; CDR3: CSARRYNRLHEQFF; DNA: TGCAGTGCTAGAAGGTATAACCGGCTCCATGAGCAGTTCTTC
J: TRBJ1-2; size: few; V: TRBV10-3; D: NA; CDR3: CATSEWGDGYGYTF; DNA: TGTGCCACCAGTGAGTGGGGGGACGGCTATGGCTACACCTTC
J: TRBJ2-5; size: NA; V: TRBV5-1; D: NA; CDR3: CASSWRGTQETQYF; DNA: TGCGCCAGCAGCTGGAGGGGAACCCAAGAGACCCAGTACTTC
J: TRBJ2-7; size: NA; V: TRBV4-1; D: TRBD2; CDR3: CASSQVPTSGAAYEQYF; DNA: TGCGCCAGCAGCCAAGTTCCAACTAGCGGGGCAGCCTACGAGCAGTACTTC
J: TRBJ2-3; size: many; V: TRBV20-1; D: NA; CDR3: CSAASTDTQYF; DNA: TGCAGTGCCGCATCCACAGATACGCAGTATTTT
J: TRBJ1-6; size: few; V: TRBV10-3; D: NA; CDR3: CAIRARENSPLHF; DNA: TGTGCCATCCGGGCCAGGGAGAATTCACCCCTCCACTTT
J: TRBJ2-7; size: NA; V: TRBV25-1; D: NA; CDR3: CASAARSFTYEQYF; DNA: TGTGCCAGCGCCGCACGGAGTTTTACCTACGAGCAGTACTTC
J: TRBJ2-5; size: NA; V: TRBV20-1; D: NA; CDR3: CSGTDRDVETQYF; DNA: TGCAGTGGAACTGACCGGGACGTAGAGACCCAGTACTTC
J: TRBJ2-6; size: few; V: TRBV7-6; D: NA; CDR3: CASSLGRGSGANVLTF; DNA: TGTGCCAGCAGCTTAGGTCGGGGTTCTGGGGCCAACGTCCTGACTTTC
J: TRBJ1-1; size: many; V: TRBV5-5; D: NA; CDR3: CASSFAGTTEAFF; DNA: TGTGCCAGCAGCTTCGCAGGTACCACTGAAGCTTTCTTT
J: TRBJ1-1; size: many; V: TRBV27; D: NA; CDR3: CASSFGVKAEAFF; DNA: TGTGCCAGCAGTTTTGGGGTTAAGGCTGAAGCTTTCTTT
J: TRBJ2-3; size: NA; V: TRBV20-1; D: NA; CDR3: CSALKTGTTDTQYF; DNA: TGCAGTGCGCTCAAGACAGGAACCACAGATACGCAGTATTTT
J: TRBJ2-7; size: NA; V: TRBV29-1; D: NA; CDR3: CSVGGDPYEQYF; DNA: TGCAGCGTTGGGGGGGACCCCTACGAGCAGTACTTC
J: TRBJ1-1; size: many; V: TRBV5-1; D: NA; CDR3: CASSFAQNTEAFF; DNA: TGCGCCAGCAGCTTCGCTCAGAACACTGAAGCTTTCTTT
J: TRBJ2-2; size: few; V: TRBV11-3; D: NA; CDR3: CATQGGNTGELFF; DNA: TGTGCCACCCAGGGGGGGAACACCGGGGAGCTGTTTTTT
J: TRBJ2-4; size: few; V: TRBV28; D: TRBD1; CDR3: CASSIRQGGIQYF; DNA: TGTGCCAGCAGTATACGACAGGGGGGCATTCAGTACTTC
J: TRBJ1-1; size: NA; V: TRBV14; D: NA; CDR3: CASSQGYRAPNIADTEAFF; DNA: TGTGCCAGCAGCCAGGGATACAGGGCTCCGAATATTGCGGACACTGAAGCTTTCTTT
J: TRBJ2-2; size: NA; V: TRBV28; D: NA; CDR3: CASRGMITGELFF; DNA: TGTGCCAGCAGAGGGATGATCACCGGGGAGCTGTTTTTT
J: TRBJ2-7; size: few; V: TRBV4-3; D: TRBD2; CDR3: CASSQAAPGLALDYEQYF; DNA: TGCGCCAGCAGCCAAGCCGCCCCGGGACTAGCGTTAGACTACGAGCAGTACTTC
J: TRBJ2-2; size: few; V: TRBV7-2; D: TRBD2; CDR3: CASSYYSGREAGELFF; DNA: TGTGCCAGCAGTTATTACAGCGGGAGGGAGGCCGGGGAGCTGTTTTTT
J: TRBJ1-1; size: NA; V: TRBV2; D: NA; CDR3: CASSYLPLGRGNTEAFF; DNA: TGTGCCAGCAGTTACCTCCCCTTGGGCAGGGGAAACACTGAAGCTTTCTTT
J: TRBJ1-5; size: few; V: TRBV11-1; D: NA; CDR3: CASSSRFGGVGQPQHF; DNA: TGTGCCAGCAGCTCTCGGTTTGGGGGAGTTGGGCAGCCCCAGCATTTT
J: TRBJ1-5; size: NA; V: TRBV7-8; D: NA; CDR3: CASGPKELRNQPQHF; DNA: TGTGCCAGCGGCCCCAAAGAGCTAAGGAATCAGCCCCAGCATTTT
J: TRBJ2-3; size: many; V: TRBV3-1; D: NA; CDR3: CASSQGTRDTQYF; DNA: TGTGCCAGCAGCCAAGGAACTAGGGATACGCAGTATTTT
J: TRBJ2-7; size: NA; V: TRBV20-1; D: TRBD1; CDR3: CSASPTGEKQYF; DNA: TGCAGTGCTAGCCCGACAGGGGAGAAGCAGTACTTC
J: TRBJ1-2; size: few; V: TRBV10-3; D: NA; CDR3: CAISGTGTYYGYTF; DNA: TGTGCCATCAGTGGAACGGGAACGTACTATGGCTACACCTTC
J: TRBJ2-2; size: NA; V: TRBV6-2/TRBV6-3; D: NA; CDR3: CASIRGTNTGELFF; DNA: TGTGCCAGCATTAGGGGCACGAACACCGGGGAGCTGTTTTTT
J: TRBJ2-1; size: many; V: TRBV6-1; D: NA; CDR3: CASSETSPPDEQFF; DNA: TGTGCCAGCAGTGAAACTAGCCCTCCCGATGAGCAGTTCTTC
J: TRBJ2-5; size: many; V: TRBV7-2; D: NA; CDR3: CASSQTWKTQYF; DNA: TGTGCCAGCAGCCAGACCTGGAAGACCCAGTACTTC
J: TRBJ2-1; size: NA; V: TRBV7-9; D: TRBD2; CDR3: CASSARLADNEQFF; DNA: TGTGCCAGCAGCGCCCGACTAGCCGACAATGAGCAGTTCTTC
J: TRBJ2-3; size: NA; V: TRBV6-1; D: TRBD2; CDR3: CASSVGAGGYTDTQYF; DNA: TGTGCCAGCAGTGTCGGAGCGGGAGGGTACACAGATACGCAGTATTTT